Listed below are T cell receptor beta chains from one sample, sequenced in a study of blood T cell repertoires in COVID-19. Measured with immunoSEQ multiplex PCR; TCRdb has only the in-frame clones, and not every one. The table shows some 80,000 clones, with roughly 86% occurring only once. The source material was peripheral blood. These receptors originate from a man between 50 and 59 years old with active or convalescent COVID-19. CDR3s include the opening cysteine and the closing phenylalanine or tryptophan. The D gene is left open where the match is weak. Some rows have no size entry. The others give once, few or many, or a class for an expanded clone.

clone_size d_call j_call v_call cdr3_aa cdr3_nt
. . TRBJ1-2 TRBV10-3 CAISESLGAGIGYTF TGTGCCATCAGTGAGTCGTTAGGGGCAGGGATTGGCTACACCTTC
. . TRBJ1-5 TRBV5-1 CASSLDSLDQPQHF TGCGCCAGCAGCTTGGACAGCTTAGATCAGCCCCAGCATTTT
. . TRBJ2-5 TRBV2 CASSEGAETQYF TGTGCCAGCAGTGAGGGAGCTGAGACCCAGTACTTC
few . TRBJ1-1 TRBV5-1 CASSLLTGSGTEAFF TGCGCCAGCAGCTTGCTAACAGGGTCCGGAACTGAAGCTTTCTTT
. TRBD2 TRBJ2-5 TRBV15 CATSLRSGGIETQYF TGTGCCACCAGCCTGCGATCGGGGGGAATAGAGACCCAGTACTTC
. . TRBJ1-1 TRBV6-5 CASSYSGLGQGIAFF TGTGCCAGCAGTTACTCGGGGCTGGGTCAGGGGATCGCTTTCTTT
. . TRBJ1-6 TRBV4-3 CASSQEVGRNSPLHF TGCGCCAGCAGCCAGGAGGTCGGTCGTAATTCACCCCTCCACTTT
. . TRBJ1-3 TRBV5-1 CASSLQDASGNTIYF TGCGCCAGCAGCTTACAGGATGCCTCTGGAAACACCATATATTTT
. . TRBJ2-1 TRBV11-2 CASSLPAYNEQFF TGTGCCAGCAGCTTACCAGCCTACAATGAGCAGTTCTTC
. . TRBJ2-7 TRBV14 CASSQGTAQFFYEQYF TGTGCCAGCAGCCAAGGGACAGCTCAGTTTTTCTACGAGCAGTACTTC
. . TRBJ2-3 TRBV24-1 CATSDLPGASTDTQYF TGTGCCACCAGTGATCTGCCGGGAGCTAGCACAGATACGCAGTATTTT
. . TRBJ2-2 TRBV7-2 CASSLDNRPIGELFF TGTGCCAGCAGCTTAGATAACAGGCCAATCGGGGAGCTGTTTTTT
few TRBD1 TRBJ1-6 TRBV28 CASSPGQGGNSPLHF TGTGCCAGCAGTCCCGGACAGGGGGGTAATTCACCCCTCCACTTT
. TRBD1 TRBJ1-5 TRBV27 CASSSQGIDQPQHF TGTGCCAGCAGTTCACAGGGGATCGATCAGCCCCAGCATTTT
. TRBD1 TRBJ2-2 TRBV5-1 CASSLMGQGDGELFF TGCGCCAGCAGCTTAATGGGACAGGGGGACGGGGAGCTGTTTTTT
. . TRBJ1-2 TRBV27 CASSPSGGGYTF TGTGCCAGCAGTCCCTCCGGGGGTGGCTACACCTTC
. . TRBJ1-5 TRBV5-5 CASSLGTGREQPQHF TGTGCCAGCAGCTTGGGTACAGGGAGGGAACAGCCCCAGCATTTT
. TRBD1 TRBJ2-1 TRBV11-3 CASSLEGTGDYNEQFF TGTGCCAGCAGCTTAGAAGGGACAGGGGACTACAATGAGCAGTTCTTC
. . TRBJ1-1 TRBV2 CASSVLEMNTEAFF TGTGCCAGCAGTGTTTTAGAGATGAACACTGAAGCTTTCTTT
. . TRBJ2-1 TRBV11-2 CASSLDRTVNEQFF TGTGCCAGCAGCTTAGATCGGACAGTCAATGAGCAGTTCTTC
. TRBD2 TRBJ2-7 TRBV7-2 CASSLAGASGGLEQYF TGTGCCAGCAGCTTAGCGGGGGCGAGCGGGGGGCTGGAGCAGTACTTC
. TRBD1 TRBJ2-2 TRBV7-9 CAGQGPSNTGELFF TGTGCCGGACAGGGTCCCTCGAACACCGGGGAGCTGTTTTTT
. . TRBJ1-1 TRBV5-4 CASSYETVKNTEAFF TGTGCCAGCAGCTACGAGACAGTTAAGAACACTGAAGCTTTCTTT
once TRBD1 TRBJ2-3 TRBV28 CASGFNPWTGFEPDTQYF TGTGCCAGCGGATTTAATCCCTGGACAGGCTTCGAACCAGATACGCAGTATTTT
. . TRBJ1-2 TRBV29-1 CSVRNWGDYTF TGCAGCGTTCGGAATTGGGGGGACTACACCTTC
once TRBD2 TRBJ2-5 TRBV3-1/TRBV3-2 CASSRLAGGQETQYF TGTGCCAGCAGCCGACTAGCGGGGGGGCAAGAGACCCAGTACTTC
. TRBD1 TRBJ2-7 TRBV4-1 CASSRPTGTGDYEQYF TGCGCCAGCAGCCGACCAACCGGGACAGGGGACTACGAGCAGTACTTC
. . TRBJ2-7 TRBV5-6 CASSRSGVSYEQYF TGTGCCAGCAGCCGTTCAGGGGTCTCCTACGAGCAGTACTTC
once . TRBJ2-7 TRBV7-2 CASSSTRLLEQYF TGTGCCAGCAGTTCGACGCGACTGTTAGAGCAGTACTTC
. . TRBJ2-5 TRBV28 CASTDLDSQETQYF TGTGCCAGCACCGACCTGGACAGCCAAGAGACCCAGTACTTC
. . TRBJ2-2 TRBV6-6 CASSSLRNTGELFF TGTGCCAGCAGTTCCCTTAGGAACACCGGGGAGCTGTTTTTT
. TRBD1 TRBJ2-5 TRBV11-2 CASSPTGGQETQYF TGTGCCAGCAGCCCCACAGGGGGCCAAGAGACCCAGTACTTC
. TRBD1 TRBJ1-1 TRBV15 CATSDRTGRNTEAFF TGTGCCACCAGCGACCGGACAGGGAGGAACACTGAAGCTTTCTTT